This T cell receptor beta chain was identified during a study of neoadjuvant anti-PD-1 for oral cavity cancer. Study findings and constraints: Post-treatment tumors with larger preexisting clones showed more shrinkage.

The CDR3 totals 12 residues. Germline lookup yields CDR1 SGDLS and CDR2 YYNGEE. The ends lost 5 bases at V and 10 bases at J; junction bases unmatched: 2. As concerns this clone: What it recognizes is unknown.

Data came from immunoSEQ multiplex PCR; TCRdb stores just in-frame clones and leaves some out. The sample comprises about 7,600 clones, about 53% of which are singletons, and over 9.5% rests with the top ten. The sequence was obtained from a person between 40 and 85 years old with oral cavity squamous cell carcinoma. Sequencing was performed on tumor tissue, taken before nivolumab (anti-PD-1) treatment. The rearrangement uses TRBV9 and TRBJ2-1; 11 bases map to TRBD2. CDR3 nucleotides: TGTGCCAGCAGACCTAGCGGGGGGGAGCAGTTCTTC. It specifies CASRPSGGEQFF.